Below are 7 T cell receptor beta chains sequenced from a single sample in a study of cytomegalovirus exposure and HLA in healthy donors. PCR primers comprised 60 Vbeta and 13 Jbeta primers. The assay was immunoSEQ multiplex PCR, and TCRdb's table has in-frame clones only and misses some. The table records around 160,000 clones, 70% to 80% of them present only once. The sample taken for sequencing was PBMCs. The receptors shown here come from a woman between 40 and 55 years old in good health and CMV-seronegative.

In DNA, the CDR3 is TGTGCCAGCAGCAACCCCCTGGACAGCTCGAACACTGAAGCTTTCTTT. As protein: CASSNPLDSSNTEAFF. The chain employs TRBV7-8 and TRBJ1-1; tentatively, D is TRBD1 (6 bases). Looked up from germline, CDR1 is SGHVS and CDR2 is FQNEAQ. V lost 5 bases and J lost 1, with 17 bases in between. The CDR3 extends over 16 amino acids. The whole variable domain, filled in from reference TRBV7-8 and TRBJ1-1, reads GAGVSQSPRYKVAKRGQDVALRCDPISGHVSLFWYQQALGQGPEFLTYFQNEAQLDKSGLPSDRFFAERPEGSVSTLKIQRTQQEDSAVYLCASSNPLDSSNTEAFFGQGTRLTVV.

The chain joins TRBV27 to TRBJ1-5; the D is unclear. This CDR3 is built from 15 residues. The V end was cut by 6 bases, the J end by 6 bases, with 18 bases between. Per germline, CDR1 MNHEY and CDR2 SMNVEV (reference sequence). For the CDR3, the DNA is TGTGCCAGCAGCTCGGGAAGGGTAGGTATTCAGCCCCAGCATTTT. As protein: CASSSGRVGIQPQHF.

The chain joins TRBV5-6 to TRBJ2-2; the D gene is possibly TRBD1 (6 bases). The germline CDR1 and CDR2 sequences are SGHDT and YYEEEE. V shed 0 bases and J shed 7 bases, with 16 bases lying between them. CDR3 size: 16 residues. The CDR3 bases are TGTGCCAGCAGCTTGGTGGCAGGGGTGTCCATCGGGGAGCTGTTTTTT. This codes for CASSLVAGVSIGELFF.

The CDR3 nucleotides are TGCGCCAGCAGCTTGGCGGCGACTAGCGGTACCGGGGAGCTGTTTTTT. Translating gives CASSLAATSGTGELFF. The genes are TRBV5-1 and TRBJ2-2; 9 bases are a match to TRBD2. The CDR3 spans 16 residues. V lost 0 bases, J lost 5 bases, and 5 bases stayed unmatched. Germline V gives CDR1 SGHRS, CDR2 YFSETQ.

The rearrangement uses TRBV11-2 and TRBJ2-1; D gene unclear. V shed 5 bases and J shed 8 bases, with 7 bases lying between them. The germline gives CDR1 SGHAT, CDR2 FQNNGV. The CDR3 runs 11 residues. CDR3 in DNA: TGTGCCAGCAGCCTGACTCATGAGCAGTTCTTC. It specifies CASSLTHEQFF.

The chain uses TRBV11-3 and TRBJ2-3, with 10 bases aligning to TRBD1. CDR3 length equals 15 residues. Per germline, CDR1 SGHNT and CDR2 YENEEA. Germline trimming cut 5 bases from V and 4 bases from J; bases unmatched to any gene: 6. Here the CDR3 reads CASSPGQGSPDTQYF. The CDR3 nucleotides are TGTGCCAGCAGCCCGGGACAGGGGTCCCCAGATACGCAGTATTTT.

This clone was recorded only once. Other DNA sequences within the sample encode an identical CDR3. The rearrangement links TRBV2 to TRBJ2-7; a weak D match, TRBD2 (6 bases). CDR3 length equals 12 residues. The V and J ends lost 3 bases and 3 bases respectively, with 6 bases between them. Per the germline V gene, CDR1 is SNHLY and CDR2 is FYNNEI. DNA for the CDR3: TGTGCCAGCAGTGAGGGGGGCTACGAGCAGTACTTC. This encodes CASSEGGYEQYF.